These T cell receptor beta chains were read from a single sample in a study of blood T cell repertoires in COVID-19. Assay: immunoSEQ multiplex PCR; the TCRdb copy retains only in-frame clones and omits some. The sample lists some 110,000 clones; approximately 80% were seen once. The source material was peripheral blood. These receptor sequences come from a man between 65 and 85 years old with acute or convalescent COVID-19. The CDR3 runs from the conserved cysteine through the conserved F or W. A D gene is named only where the DNA matches it firmly. For some rows the clone size is stated as once, few or many, or as a class when expanded; others skip it.

j_gene | d_gene | abundance | v_gene | CDR3aa | CDR3nt
TRBJ1-1 | TRBD1 | NA | TRBV28 | CASSTSGQGDTEAFF | TGTGCCAGCAGCACCTCGGGACAGGGGGACACTGAAGCTTTCTTT
TRBJ2-7 | NA | NA | TRBV6-2/TRBV6-3 | CASSYSAQGSSYEQYF | TGTGCCAGCAGTTACTCGGCGCAGGGAAGCTCCTACGAGCAGTACTTC
TRBJ1-6 | NA | NA | TRBV9 | CASSVADSSYNSPLHF | TGTGCCAGCAGCGTAGCGGACAGCTCCTATAATTCACCCCTCCACTTT
TRBJ1-1 | TRBD1 | once | TRBV16 | CASSQSGTGSSEAFF | TGTGCCAGCAGCCAATCGGGGACAGGATCAAGTGAAGCTTTCTTT
TRBJ2-2 | TRBD2 | few | TRBV4-1 | CASSQSLWTSGDTGELFF | TGCGCCAGCAGCCAATCGCTGTGGACTAGCGGGGACACCGGGGAGCTGTTTTTT
TRBJ2-1 | TRBD2 | NA | TRBV27 | CASSMGLAGWPYNEQFF | TGTGCCAGCAGTATGGGACTAGCGGGTTGGCCCTACAATGAGCAGTTCTTC
TRBJ1-1 | NA | NA | TRBV29-1 | CSALTGEAFF | TGCAGCGCCTTAACAGGGGAAGCTTTCTTT
TRBJ2-5 | NA | NA | TRBV3-1/TRBV3-2 | CASSRARETQYF | TGTGCCAGCAGCCGAGCCCGTGAGACCCAGTACTTC
TRBJ1-1 | NA | NA | TRBV29-1 | CSVEVQKNTEAFF | TGCAGCGTTGAGGTACAGAAGAACACTGAAGCTTTCTTT
TRBJ2-3 | TRBD2 | NA | TRBV6-5 | CASRASGADTQYF | TGTGCCAGCAGGGCTAGCGGGGCGGATACGCAGTATTTT
TRBJ2-1 | TRBD2 | NA | TRBV7-6 | CASSLMGGSYNEQFF | TGTGCCAGCAGCCTAATGGGAGGGAGTTACAATGAGCAGTTCTTC
TRBJ2-1 | NA | NA | TRBV29-1 | CSVDRPRSYNEQFF | TGCAGCGTTGACCGTCCTCGTTCCTACAATGAGCAGTTCTTC
TRBJ2-1 | TRBD1 | NA | TRBV27 | CASSPTGQGRDGQQFF | TGTGCCAGCAGTCCGACCGGACAGGGCAGGGATGGGCAGCAGTTCTTC
TRBJ1-4 | NA | NA | TRBV11-2 | CASSSRTANEKLFF | TGTGCCAGCAGCTCCCGGACAGCTAATGAAAAACTGTTTTTT
TRBJ1-6 | TRBD1 | NA | TRBV4-2 | CASSQEGTGSSYNSPLHF | TGTGCCAGCAGCCAAGAGGGGACAGGCAGCTCCTATAATTCACCCCTCCACTTT
TRBJ2-2 | NA | NA | TRBV7-3 | CASSLTTAAGRLGTGELFF | TGTGCCAGCAGCTTAACAACGGCGGCGGGCCGGCTCGGGACCGGGGAGCTGTTTTTT
TRBJ1-2 | NA | NA | TRBV28 | CASSLGGEGYGYTF | TGTGCCAGCAGTTTAGGCGGGGAAGGGTATGGCTACACCTTC
TRBJ2-2 | TRBD2 | NA | TRBV9 | CASSVTSGANTGELFF | TGTGCCAGCAGCGTAACTAGCGGGGCGAACACCGGGGAGCTGTTTTTT
TRBJ1-5 | TRBD1 | NA | TRBV5-6 | CASSYKGGDRGLQHF | TGTGCCAGCAGCTATAAGGGAGGGGACAGGGGGCTCCAGCATTTT
TRBJ1-2 | TRBD1 | once | TRBV10-1 | CASRQGLYNYGYTF | TGCGCCAGCAGACAGGGGTTGTACAACTATGGCTACACCTTC
TRBJ2-7 | TRBD1 | once | TRBV20-1 | CSASTQGREQYF | TGCAGTGCTAGTACACAGGGGCGCGAGCAGTACTTC
TRBJ2-7 | NA | NA | TRBV7-9 | CASTTDRESSYEQYF | TGTGCCAGCACCACGGACCGGGAGAGCTCCTACGAGCAGTACTTC
TRBJ1-2 | TRBD1 | NA | TRBV28 | CASSPWGDRGGYTF | TGTGCCAGCAGTCCTTGGGGGGACAGGGGAGGCTACACCTTC
TRBJ2-3 | TRBD2 | NA | TRBV24-1 | CATSDPGGTAADTQYF | TGTGCCACCAGTGATCCGGGGGGGACCGCGGCAGATACGCAGTATTTT
TRBJ1-1 | NA | NA | TRBV14 | CASSQNVRGTEAFF | TGTGCCAGCAGCCAAAATGTAAGGGGAACTGAAGCTTTCTTT
TRBJ1-2 | TRBD1 | NA | TRBV4-3 | CASSQDLRTGNYGYTF | TGCGCCAGCAGCCAAGATTTGAGGACAGGGAACTATGGCTACACCTTC
TRBJ1-4 | NA | NA | TRBV19 | CASSQAATNEKLFF | TGTGCCAGTAGTCAGGCAGCAACTAATGAAAAACTGTTTTTT
TRBJ2-2 | TRBD2 | NA | TRBV7-8 | CASSVTSGGTGELFF | TGTGCCAGCAGCGTGACTAGCGGGGGGACCGGGGAGCTGTTTTTT
TRBJ2-7 | TRBD1 | NA | TRBV7-9 | CASSPTLPGQGYYEQYF | TGTGCCAGCAGCCCTACCTTACCGGGACAGGGTTATTACGAGCAGTACTTC